The 14 T cell receptor beta chains below all came from one sample that was sequenced in a study of T cell changes during pregnancy in multiple sclerosis. TCRdb's copy holds only in-frame clones and misses some; the assay was immunoSEQ multiplex PCR. The sample lists approximately 50,000 clones, roughly nine tenths occurring once. Sample: CD8+ T cells from peripheral blood mononuclear cells, taken after pregnancy. These receptors all come from a female donor with multiple sclerosis, enrolled in a pregnancy study.

J is TRBJ1-5 and V is TRBV6-5, with TRBD1 identical over 9 bases. V lost 6 bases and J lost 1; bases outside the gene matches: 4. In germline, CDR1 is MNHEY, CDR2 SVGAGI. The CDR3 covers 15 residues. This CDR3 is CASRPQGASNQPQHF. CDR3 DNA sequence: TGTGCCAGCAGGCCACAGGGGGCAAGCAATCAGCCCCAGCATTTT.

V is TRBV5-1 and J is TRBJ2-5; 13 nucleotides line up with TRBD2. From germline, CDR1 is SGHRS and CDR2 YFSETQ. V shed 7 bases, J shed 5 bases, and the junction held 8 bases outside the gene matches. The CDR3 extends over 15 amino acids. CDR3 in amino acids: CASGTSGGAWETQYF. The CDR3 DNA reads TGCGCCAGCGGAACTAGCGGGGGGGCGTGGGAGACCCAGTACTTC.

The chain uses TRBV2 and TRBJ1-2; D is ambiguous. The V and J ends lost 9 bases and 2 bases respectively, with 10 bases between them. Germline V gene data show CDR1 as SNHLY and CDR2 as FYNNEI. The CDR3 covers 12 residues. The DNA of the CDR3 is TGTGCCAGAGAGAGGCTGAACTATGGCTACACCTTC. As protein: CARERLNYGYTF.

V is TRBV5-1 and J is TRBJ1-1, with D possibly TRBD1 on 5 matching bases. This CDR3 is built from 16 residues. The germline V gene encodes CDR1 SGHRS and CDR2 YFSETQ. Deletions cut 1 base from V and 0 bases from J, with 13 bases between. The CDR3 DNA reads as TGCGCCAGCAGCTTGTACAGGACCGCCATGAACACTGAAGCTTTCTTT. This sequence encodes CASSLYRTAMNTEAFF.

The gene calls are TRBV28 and TRBJ1-4, with 8 bases lining up with TRBD1. Per germline, CDR1 MDHEN and CDR2 SYDVKM. The CDR3 totals 17 residues. V lost 4 bases, J lost 0 bases, and 7 bases stayed unmatched. The CDR3 region has the DNA TGTGCCAGCAGTTCCATGACAGGGGCATCAACTAATGAAAAACTGTTTTTT. Protein: CASSSMTGASTNEKLFF.

The J gene is TRBJ2-7, the V gene TRBV29-1, with 8 bases that match TRBD1. This CDR3 is built from 13 residues. V lost 6 bases, J lost 0 bases, and 4 bases stayed unmatched. Germline lookup yields CDR1 SQVTM and CDR2 ANQGSEA. CDR3 residues: CSVGQGSSYEQYF. In DNA form, the CDR3 reads TGCAGCGTCGGACAGGGTAGCTCCTACGAGCAGTACTTC.

The chain couples TRBV25-1 to TRBJ1-6; D is unclear. Trimming cost V 4 bases and J 7 bases, with 14 bases left between them. The CDR3 has 15 amino acids. Germline loops: CDR1 MGHDK, CDR2 SYGVNS. The DNA of the CDR3 is TGTGCCAGCAGTGCGGTTCGAGCCTCAAATTCACCCCTCCACTTT. Protein: CASSAVRASNSPLHF.

The CDR3 nucleotides read TGTGCCAGCAGCTTAGTAGGCGGGGCTGAGAACACTGAAGCTTTCTTT. Its protein product is CASSLVGGAENTEAFF. This sequence joins TRBV7-9 and TRBJ1-1; possible D gene TRBD1, 5 bases. V was pared by 1 base and J by 1 base, with 13 bases between. In germline, CDR1 is SEHNR, CDR2 FQNEAQ (reference sequence). The CDR3 extends over 16 amino acids.

This chain joins TRBV13 and TRBJ1-1; the match to TRBD1 covers 7 bases. This CDR3 is built from 16 residues. Germline V gene lookup returns CDR1 PRHDT and CDR2 FYEKMQ (reference sequence). V shed 1 base, J shed 10 bases, and the junction held 15 bases outside the gene matches. The CDR3: CASSLATGTAGVGAFF. The DNA of the CDR3 is TGTGCCAGCAGCTTAGCCACTGGGACAGCGGGAGTAGGAGCTTTCTTT.

This sequence joins TRBV5-6 and TRBJ2-7; TRBD1 matches 11 bases. The V gene's germline CDR1 is SGHDT and CDR2 YYEEEE. Trimming cost V 4 bases and J 5 bases; bases outside gene matches: 11. The CDR3 is 16 residues long. CDR3 nucleotide sequence: TGTGCCAGCAGCCCAGACCTGGACAGGGGGCCCCACGAGCAGTACTTC. It yields the protein CASSPDLDRGPHEQYF.

The chain links TRBV6-5 to TRBJ2-7; TRBD2 matches 8 bases. The junction had 3 bases not matched to a gene; V was cut back by 0 bases and J by 2 bases. The germline V gene has CDR1 MNHEY and CDR2 SVGAGI. There are 15 residues in the CDR3. The CDR3 protein is CASSYSSGGTYEQYF. CDR3 coding DNA: TGTGCCAGCAGTTACTCCAGCGGGGGTACCTACGAGCAGTACTTC.

The chain uses TRBV6-1 and TRBJ2-5; 8 bases fit TRBD2. CDR3 size: 15 residues. V was clipped by 2 bases and J by 4 bases; unmatched bases: 6. Germline CDR1 reads MNHNS; CDR2 reads SASEGT. The CDR3 sequence: CASSEYGGAVETQYF. Written as DNA, the CDR3 is TGTGCCAGCAGTGAATACGGGGGGGCCGTAGAGACCCAGTACTTC.

V gene TRBV5-1 combines with J gene TRBJ1-4, with a tentative D call TRBD1 (6 bases). This CDR3 comprises 15 residues. The V and J ends lost 0 bases and 7 bases respectively, with 13 bases between them. Germline V lookup: CDR1 SGHRS, CDR2 YFSETQ. The CDR3, as DNA: TGCGCCAGCAGCTTGGAGGGGGGGCGGGTTGAAAAACTGTTTTTT. Translating gives CASSLEGGRVEKLFF.

The rearrangement joins TRBV5-1 to TRBJ1-1, with TRBD1 as a possible D gene (5 bases). V was clipped by 5 bases and J by 6 bases, with 14 bases between them. This CDR3 is built from 13 residues. Germline V gene lookup returns CDR1 SGHRS and CDR2 YFSETQ. CDR3 residues: CASRDPRDSEAFF. The DNA of the CDR3 is TGCGCCAGCAGAGATCCCAGGGACTCTGAAGCTTTCTTT.